The 10 T cell receptor beta chains below all came from one sample that was sequenced in a study of early T cells in non-severe SARS-CoV-2 infection. TCRdb reanalysed the 5' RACE reads using MiXCR and keeps one entry per CDR3 protein. Here the sample spans about 63,000 distinct CDR3 sequences, around 13% being singletons. Source material: whole blood. The receptor source for this set is an adult who was a healthcare worker with PCR-confirmed SARS-CoV-2 infection or an uninfected control (not recorded which).

This clonotype was seen once. A much more abundant neighbour one base away suggests this may be a read error. The chain employs TRBV20-1 and TRBJ1-1, with D unresolved. V lost 0 bases, J lost 3 bases, and 17 bases lay in between. Germline loops: CDR1 DFQATT, CDR2 SNEGSKA (reference sequence). The CDR3 is made up of 16 amino acids. CDR3 DNA: TGCAGTGCTAGAGAGGTACCCGGATACGAGGACACTGAAGCTTTCTTT. Protein: CSAREVPGYEDTEAFF.

This clonotype was detected ten times or more. This chain connects TRBV24-1 to TRBJ2-1; D gene uncertain. CDR3 length equals 15 residues. Trimming took off 1 base at V and 4 bases at J, with 10 bases between the two ends. Looked up from germline, CDR1 is KGHDR and CDR2 is SFDVKD. CDR3 coding DNA: TGTGCCACCAGTGATTTTTCGGACGGTTACAATGAGCAGTTCTTC. It is translated as CATSDFSDGYNEQFF.

This clonotype has a count of ten or more. CDR3 nucleotides: TGTGCCAGCAGTTACCCCGGACAGGGACAAGAGACCCAGTACTTC. This sequence encodes CASSYPGQGQETQYF. The V gene is TRBV6-6, the J gene TRBJ2-5; 8 bases match TRBD1. Germline V gene lookup returns CDR1 MNHNY and CDR2 SVGAGI (reference sequence). J lost 2 bases, V lost 2 bases, and 4 bases had no gene match. This CDR3 is built from 15 residues.

This chain joins TRBV6-2 or TRBV6-3 and TRBJ2-3; 7 bases fit TRBD2. This CDR3 has 18 residues. V lost 7 bases to trimming and J lost 6 bases; unmatched junction nucleotides: 22. From germline, CDR1 is MNHEY and CDR2 SVGEGT. The CDR3 loop reads CASTSQRAGASPVDTQYF. DNA of the CDR3: TGTGCCAGCACCTCGCAGAGGGCGGGAGCGTCCCCCGTGGATACGCAGTATTTT.

This chain connects TRBV29-1 to TRBJ2-7, with 7 bases matching TRBD1. The V segment lost 5 bases and the J segment 5 bases; nucleotides outside the gene matches: 15. In germline, CDR1 is SQVTM, CDR2 ANQGSEA. The CDR3 totals 15 residues. For the CDR3, the DNA is TGCAGCGTTCGGGATGGGGGACAGCCTAGTGACGAGCAGTACTTC. This sequence encodes CSVRDGGQPSDEQYF.

CDR3 coding DNA: TGTGCCAGCAGCAAGACTAGCGGGCAAGAGACCCAGTACTTC. It is translated as CASSKTSGQETQYF. This chain links TRBV5-4 with TRBJ2-5; 10 nucleotides match TRBD2. Trimming removed 4 bases from V and 2 bases from J; junction bases left unmatched: 2. The CDR3 is 14 residues long. Per the germline V gene, CDR1 is SGHNT and CDR2 is YYREEE (reference sequence).

This clonotype was seen many times. At one end, the junction sequence differs from germline, possibly due to a read error. The chain employs TRBV14 and TRBJ2-7; 11 nucleotides line up with TRBD2. The length of the CDR3 is 17 residues. The V gene's germline CDR1 is SGHDN and CDR2 FVKESK. In nucleotides, the CDR3 is TGCGCCAGCAGCCCTGGGTTACTAGCGGGGGAGACCTACGAGCAGTACTTC. Amino acid sequence: CASSPGLLAGETYEQYF.

This clonotype was recorded at least ten times. The chain has TRBV11-2 and TRBJ1-5; D unresolved. This CDR3 is 15 amino acids long. With 1 base removed from V and 0 bases from J, the gap between germline ends came to 7 bases. From germline, CDR1 is SGHAT and CDR2 FQNNGV. This CDR3 is CASSLGRSSNQPQHF. In DNA form, the CDR3 reads TGTGCCAGCAGCTTAGGCAGGTCTAGCAATCAGCCCCAGCATTTT.

This clonotype has a count of ten or more. The chain employs TRBV11-2 and TRBJ1-5, with a weak D call TRBD1 (5 bases). Trimming took 4 bases from V and 5 from J, leaving 12 bases between them. The germline CDR1 and CDR2 sequences are SGHAT and FQNNGV. The CDR3 has 14 residues. As DNA, the CDR3 is TGTGCCAGCAGCTCGTCCGGGACCCATCAGCCCCAGCATTTT. Translated, it gives CASSSSGTHQPQHF.

The chain couples TRBV12-3 or TRBV12-4 to TRBJ2-3; TRBD2 is a possible D gene (7 bases). The CDR3 totals 15 residues. Trimming removed 2 bases from V and 6 bases from J, with 15 bases in between. CDR3 sequence reads: CASSLTGGGADTQYF. As DNA, the CDR3 is TGTGCCAGCAGTTTAACGGGGGGCGGGGCGGATACGCAGTATTTT.